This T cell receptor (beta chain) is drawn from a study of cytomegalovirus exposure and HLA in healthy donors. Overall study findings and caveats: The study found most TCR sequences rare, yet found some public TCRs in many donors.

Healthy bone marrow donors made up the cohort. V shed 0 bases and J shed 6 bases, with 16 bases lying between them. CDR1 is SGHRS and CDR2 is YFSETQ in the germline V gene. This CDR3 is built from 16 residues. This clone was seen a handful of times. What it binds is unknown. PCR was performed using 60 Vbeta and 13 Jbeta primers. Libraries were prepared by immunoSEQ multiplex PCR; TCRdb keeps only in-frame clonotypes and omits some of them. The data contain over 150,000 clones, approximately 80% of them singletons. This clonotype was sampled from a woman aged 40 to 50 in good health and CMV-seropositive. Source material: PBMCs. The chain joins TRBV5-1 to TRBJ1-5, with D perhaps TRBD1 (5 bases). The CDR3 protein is CASSLEGLVSGQPQHF. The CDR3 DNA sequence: TGCGCCAGCAGCTTGGAGGGGTTGGTAAGTGGTCAGCCCCAGCATTTT.